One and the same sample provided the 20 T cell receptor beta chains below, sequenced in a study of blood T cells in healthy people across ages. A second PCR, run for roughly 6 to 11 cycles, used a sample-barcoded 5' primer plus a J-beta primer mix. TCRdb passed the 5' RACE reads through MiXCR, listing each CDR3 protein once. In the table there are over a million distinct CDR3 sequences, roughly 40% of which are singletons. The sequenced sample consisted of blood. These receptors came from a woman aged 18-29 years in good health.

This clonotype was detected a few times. The CDR3: CASSPPTGQNYGYTF. Here the CDR3 DNA reads TGTGCCAGCTCACCACCTACGGGACAGAACTATGGCTACACCTTC. The V call is TRBV18, the J call TRBJ1-2; 7 bases line up with TRBD1. Trimming at V came to 0 bases and at J to 2 bases, leaving 3 bases not matched to a gene. Germline CDR1 and CDR2: KGHSH and LQKENI. The CDR3 length is 15 residues. The full variable domain, in which reference TRBV18 and TRBJ1-2 provide the parts outside the CDR3, is NAGVMQNPRHLVRRRGQEARLRCSPMKGHSHVYWYRQLPEEGLKFMVYLQKENIIDESGMPKERFSAEFPKEGPSILRIQQVVRGDSAAYFCASSPPTGQNYGYTFGSGTRLTVV.

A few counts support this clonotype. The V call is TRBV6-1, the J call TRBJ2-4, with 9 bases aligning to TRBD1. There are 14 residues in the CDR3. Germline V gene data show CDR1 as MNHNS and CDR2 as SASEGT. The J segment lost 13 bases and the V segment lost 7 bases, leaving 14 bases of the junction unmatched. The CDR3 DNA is TGTGCCAGCACTGCGGGACAGGGTCTTATAGGGCAGTACTTC. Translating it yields CASTAGQGLIGQYF.

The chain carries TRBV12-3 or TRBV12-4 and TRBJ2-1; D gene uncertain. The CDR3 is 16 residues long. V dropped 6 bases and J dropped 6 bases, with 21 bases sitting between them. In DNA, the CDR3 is TGTGCCAGCAGACCCGGATTGTTTTTGGACCGCAATGAGCAGTTCTTC. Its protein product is CASRPGLFLDRNEQFF.

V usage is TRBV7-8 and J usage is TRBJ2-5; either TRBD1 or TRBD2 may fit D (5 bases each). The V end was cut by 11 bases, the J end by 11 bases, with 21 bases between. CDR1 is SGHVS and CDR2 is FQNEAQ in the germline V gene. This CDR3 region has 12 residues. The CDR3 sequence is CAGTYSTNEQYF. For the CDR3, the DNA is TGTGCCGGGACGTATAGTACCAATGAGCAGTACTTC.

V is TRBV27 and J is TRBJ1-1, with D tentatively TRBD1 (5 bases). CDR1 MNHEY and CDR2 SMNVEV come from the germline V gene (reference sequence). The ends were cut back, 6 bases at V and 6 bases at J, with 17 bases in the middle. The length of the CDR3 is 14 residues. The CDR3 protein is CASRIGGGRAEAFF. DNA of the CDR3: TGTGCCAGCAGGATCGGCGGGGGTCGCGCTGAAGCTTTCTTT.

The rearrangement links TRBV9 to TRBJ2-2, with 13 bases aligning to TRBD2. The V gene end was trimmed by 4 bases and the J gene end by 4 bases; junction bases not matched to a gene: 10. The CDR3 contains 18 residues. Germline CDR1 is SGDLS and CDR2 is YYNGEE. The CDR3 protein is CASSPGTSGEVVTGELFF. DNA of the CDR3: TGTGCCAGCAGCCCTGGGACTAGCGGGGAGGTGGTCACCGGGGAGCTGTTTTTT.

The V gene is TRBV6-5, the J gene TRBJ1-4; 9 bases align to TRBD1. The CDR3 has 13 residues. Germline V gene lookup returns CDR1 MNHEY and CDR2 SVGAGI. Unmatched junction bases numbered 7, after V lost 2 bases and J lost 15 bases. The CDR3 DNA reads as TGTGCCAGCAGTTACCTTACAGGGGGCATTGTGTTTTTT. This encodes CASSYLTGGIVFF.

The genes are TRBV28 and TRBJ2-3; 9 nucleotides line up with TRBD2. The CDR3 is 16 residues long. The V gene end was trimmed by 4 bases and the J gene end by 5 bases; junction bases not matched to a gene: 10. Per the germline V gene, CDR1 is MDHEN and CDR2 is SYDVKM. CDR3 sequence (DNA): TGTGCCAGCAGTTCAGCAGCAGCGGGGGGAAAAGATACGCAGTATTTT. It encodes CASSSAAAGGKDTQYF.

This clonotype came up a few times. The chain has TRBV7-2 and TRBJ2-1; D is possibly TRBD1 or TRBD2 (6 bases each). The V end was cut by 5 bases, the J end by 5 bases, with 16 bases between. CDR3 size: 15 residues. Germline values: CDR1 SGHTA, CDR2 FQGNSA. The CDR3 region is CASSPRGWTDNEQFF. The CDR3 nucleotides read TGTGCCAGCAGCCCCCGGGGGTGGACAGACAATGAGCAGTTCTTC.

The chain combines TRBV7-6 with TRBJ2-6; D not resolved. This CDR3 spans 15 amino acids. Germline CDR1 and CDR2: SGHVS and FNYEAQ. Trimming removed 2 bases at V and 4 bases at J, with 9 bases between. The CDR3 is CASSLLVAGANVLTF. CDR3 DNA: TGTGCCAGCAGCTTACTGGTGGCCGGGGCCAACGTCCTGACTTTC.

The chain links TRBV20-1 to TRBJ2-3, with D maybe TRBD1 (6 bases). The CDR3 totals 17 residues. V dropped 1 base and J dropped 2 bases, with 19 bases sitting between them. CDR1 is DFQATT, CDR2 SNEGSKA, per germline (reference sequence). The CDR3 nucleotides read TGCAGTGCTAGAGCTTCAGGGGCCGAAATTTCCACAGATACGCAGTATTTT. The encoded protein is CSARASGAEISTDTQYF.

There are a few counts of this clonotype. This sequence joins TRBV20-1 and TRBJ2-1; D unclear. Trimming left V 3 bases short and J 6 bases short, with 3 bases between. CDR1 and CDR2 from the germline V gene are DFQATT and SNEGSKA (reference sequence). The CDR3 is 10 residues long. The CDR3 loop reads CSASPNEQFF. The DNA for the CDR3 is TGCAGTGCTAGTCCCAATGAGCAGTTCTTC.

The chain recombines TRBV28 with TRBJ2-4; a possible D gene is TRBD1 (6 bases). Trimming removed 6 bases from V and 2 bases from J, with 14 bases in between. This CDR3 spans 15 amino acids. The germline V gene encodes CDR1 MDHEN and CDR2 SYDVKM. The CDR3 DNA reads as TGTGCCAGCAGCGGGACATGGAGGACCAAAAACATTCAGTACTTC. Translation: CASSGTWRTKNIQYF. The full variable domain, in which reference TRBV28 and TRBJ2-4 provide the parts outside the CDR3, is DVKVTQSSRYLVKRTGEKVFLECVQDMDHENMFWYRQDPGLGLRLIYFSYDVKMKEKGDIPEGYSVSREKKERFSLILESASTNQTSMYLCASSGTWRTKNIQYFGAGTRLSVL.

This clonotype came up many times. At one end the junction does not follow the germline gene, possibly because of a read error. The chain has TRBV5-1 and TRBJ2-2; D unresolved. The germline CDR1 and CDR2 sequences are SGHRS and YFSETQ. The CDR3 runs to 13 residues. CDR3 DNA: TGTGCCAGCAGCTTGGGAAACACCGGGGAGCTGTTTTTT. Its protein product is CASSLGNTGELFF.

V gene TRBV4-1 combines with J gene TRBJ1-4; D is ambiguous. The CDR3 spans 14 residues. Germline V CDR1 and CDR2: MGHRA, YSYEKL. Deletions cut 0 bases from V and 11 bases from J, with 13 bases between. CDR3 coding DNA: TGCGCCAGCAGCCAAGATCTGAGTTCCCTCAAACTGTTTTTT. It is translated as CASSQDLSSLKLFF.

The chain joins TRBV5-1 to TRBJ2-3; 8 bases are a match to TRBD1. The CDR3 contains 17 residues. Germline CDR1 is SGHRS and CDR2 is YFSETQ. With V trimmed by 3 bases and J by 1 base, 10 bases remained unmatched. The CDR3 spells CASSSLKTGDRTDTQYF. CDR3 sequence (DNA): TGCGCCAGCAGCTCCTTGAAGACAGGGGACCGCACAGATACGCAGTATTTT.

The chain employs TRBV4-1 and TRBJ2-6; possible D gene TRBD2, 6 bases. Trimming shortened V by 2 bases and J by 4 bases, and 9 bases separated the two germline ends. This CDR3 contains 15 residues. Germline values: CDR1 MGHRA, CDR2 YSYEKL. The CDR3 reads CASSQPGSGANVLTF. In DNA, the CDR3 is TGCGCCAGCAGCCAACCCGGGAGCGGGGCCAACGTCCTGACTTTC.

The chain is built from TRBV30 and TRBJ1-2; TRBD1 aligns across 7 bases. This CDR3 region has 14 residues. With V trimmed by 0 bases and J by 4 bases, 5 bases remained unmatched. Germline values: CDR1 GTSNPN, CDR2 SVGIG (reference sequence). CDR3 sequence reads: CAWSVRGTVYGYTF. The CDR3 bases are TGTGCCTGGAGTGTACGTGGGACAGTCTATGGCTACACCTTC.

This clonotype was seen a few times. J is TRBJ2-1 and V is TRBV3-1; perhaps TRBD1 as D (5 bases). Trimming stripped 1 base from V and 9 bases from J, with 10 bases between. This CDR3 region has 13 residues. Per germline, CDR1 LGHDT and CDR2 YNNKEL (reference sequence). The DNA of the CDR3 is TGTGCCAGCAGCCAAGTTAGGGGCCGTGAGCAGTTCTTC. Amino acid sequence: CASSQVRGREQFF.

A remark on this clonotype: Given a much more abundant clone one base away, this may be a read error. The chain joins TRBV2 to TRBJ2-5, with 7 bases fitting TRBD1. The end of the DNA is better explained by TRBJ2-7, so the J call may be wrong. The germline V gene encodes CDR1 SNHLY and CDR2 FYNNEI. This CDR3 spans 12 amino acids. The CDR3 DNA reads TGTGCCAGCAACCCGGGACAGTACGAGCAGTACTTC. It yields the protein CASNPGQYEQYF.